The table lists the clone carrying this T cell receptor (beta chain) with a few counts. The sample belongs to a study of glioma-infiltrating T cells. The iRepertoire nested amplicon-rescue multiplex PCR amplified TCR alpha and beta CDR3s from RNA. TCRdb recomputed calls from the multiplex PCR reads with MiXCR, one row per CDR3 protein. The sample comprises around 20,000 distinct CDR3 sequences, roughly 24% of which are singletons, and about an eighth rests with the top ten. CDR1 LGHNA and CDR2 YSLEER come from the germline V gene. The CDR3 contains 15 residues. Trimming removed 0 bases from V and 2 bases from J, with 8 bases in between.

The sequencing input was glioma tissue, nonneoplastic brain tissue, or PBMCs (not recorded which). The source is a human donor with low-grade glioma or glioblastoma, undergoing nonglioma brain surgery, or in good health (not recorded which). V and J are TRBV4-3 and TRBJ2-1; no clear D. The CDR3 spells CASSQEPRTYNEQFF. CDR3 nucleotide sequence: TGCGCCAGCAGCCAAGAACCGCGAACCTACAATGAGCAGTTCTTC.